This T cell receptor beta chain was identified during a study of blood T cell repertoires in COVID-19. Using immunoSEQ multiplex PCR, the repertoire was profiled, and TCRdb retains in-frame clones only, with some absent. The table has approximately 100,000 clones, roughly 89% seen once. V shed 0 bases, J shed 6 bases, and the junction held 11 bases outside the gene matches. Germline assignment: CDR1 LGHNA and CDR2 YNFKEQ. The CDR3 has 17 residues. The clonotype comes from a human donor in a cohort sampled during active COVID-19. Sequencing was carried out using peripheral blood. V is TRBV4-2 and J is TRBJ2-1; TRBD2 matches at 7 bases. CDR3 in amino acids: CASSQDAREYEPNEQFF. The CDR3 DNA reads as TGTGCCAGCAGCCAAGATGCGCGGGAGTACGAACCCAATGAGCAGTTCTTC.